This T cell receptor beta chain was recorded in a study of early T cells in non-severe SARS-CoV-2 infection. The germline CDR1 and CDR2 sequences are SGHRS and YFSETQ. The CDR3 has 14 amino acids. V was pared by 4 bases and J by 3 bases, with 13 bases between. This clonotype is deemed medium-sized (0.01 to 0.1%). In TCRdb, the 5' RACE reads were re-called with MiXCR into one record per CDR3 protein. The data contain roughly 40,000 distinct CDR3 sequences, 3% to 4% of them singletons. The J gene is TRBJ1-1, the V gene TRBV5-1; D remains ambiguous. The specimen sequenced was whole blood. The TCR comes from an adult who was a healthcare worker with PCR-confirmed SARS-CoV-2 infection or an uninfected control (not recorded which). CDR3 amino acids: CASSLGGYYTEAFF. In DNA, the CDR3 is TGCGCCAGCAGCCTGGGTGGATACTACACTGAAGCTTTCTTT.